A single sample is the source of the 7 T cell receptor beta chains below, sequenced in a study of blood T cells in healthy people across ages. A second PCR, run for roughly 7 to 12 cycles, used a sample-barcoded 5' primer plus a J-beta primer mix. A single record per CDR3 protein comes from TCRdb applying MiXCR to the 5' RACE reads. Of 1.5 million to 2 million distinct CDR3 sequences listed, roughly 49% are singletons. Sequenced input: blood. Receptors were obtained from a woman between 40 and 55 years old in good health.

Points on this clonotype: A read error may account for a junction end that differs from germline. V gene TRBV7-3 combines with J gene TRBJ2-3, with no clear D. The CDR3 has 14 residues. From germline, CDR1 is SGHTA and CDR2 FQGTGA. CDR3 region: CASSLGSATDTRYF. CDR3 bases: TGTGCCAGCAGCTTAGGCTCGGCCACAGATACGCGGTATTTT.

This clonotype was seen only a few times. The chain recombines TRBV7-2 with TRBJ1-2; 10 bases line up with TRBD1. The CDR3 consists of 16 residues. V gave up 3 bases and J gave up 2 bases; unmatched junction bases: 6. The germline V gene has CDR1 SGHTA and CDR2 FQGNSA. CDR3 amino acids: CASSLGRQGANYGYTF. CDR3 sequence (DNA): TGTGCCAGCAGCTTGGGCCGACAGGGGGCCAACTATGGCTACACCTTC. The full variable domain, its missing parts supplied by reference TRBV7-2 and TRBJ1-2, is GAGVSQSPSNKVTEKGKDVELRCDPISGHTALYWYRQSLGQGLEFLIYFQGNSAPDKSGLPSDRFSAERTGGSVSTLTIQRTQQEDSAVYLCASSLGRQGANYGYTFGSGTRLTVV.

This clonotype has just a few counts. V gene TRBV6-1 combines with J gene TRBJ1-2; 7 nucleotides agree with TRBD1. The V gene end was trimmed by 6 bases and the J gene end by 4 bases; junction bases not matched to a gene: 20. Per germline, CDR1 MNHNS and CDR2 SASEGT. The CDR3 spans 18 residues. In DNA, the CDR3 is TGTGCCAGCAGCCAACCACTTGACAGGGCCCAACGATTCTATGGCTACACCTTC. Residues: CASSQPLDRAQRFYGYTF.

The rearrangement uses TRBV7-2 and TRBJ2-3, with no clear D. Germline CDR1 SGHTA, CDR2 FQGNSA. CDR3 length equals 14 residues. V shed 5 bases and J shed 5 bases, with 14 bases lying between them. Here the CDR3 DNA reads TGTGCCAGCAGCCCGAGGACGGTGGGAGATACGCAGTATTTT. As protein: CASSPRTVGDTQYF.

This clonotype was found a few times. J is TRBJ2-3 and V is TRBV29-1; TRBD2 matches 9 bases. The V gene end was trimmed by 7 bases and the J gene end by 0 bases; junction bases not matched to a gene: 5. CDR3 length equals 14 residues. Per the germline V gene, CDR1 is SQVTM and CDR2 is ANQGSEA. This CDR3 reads CSGSGGASTDTQYF. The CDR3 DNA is TGCAGCGGTAGCGGGGGAGCTAGCACAGATACGCAGTATTTT.

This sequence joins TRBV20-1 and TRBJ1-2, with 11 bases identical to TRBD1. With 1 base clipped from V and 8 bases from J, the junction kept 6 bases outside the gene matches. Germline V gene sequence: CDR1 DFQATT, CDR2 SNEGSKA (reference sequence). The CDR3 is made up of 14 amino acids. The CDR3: CSARAGGQGGGYTF. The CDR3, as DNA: TGCAGTGCTAGAGCAGGGGGACAGGGGGGCGGCTACACCTTC.

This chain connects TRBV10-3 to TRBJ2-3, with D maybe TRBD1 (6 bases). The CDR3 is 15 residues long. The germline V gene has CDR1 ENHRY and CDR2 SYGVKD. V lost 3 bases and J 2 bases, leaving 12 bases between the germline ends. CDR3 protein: CAISDPRQDTDTQYF. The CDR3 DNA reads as TGTGCCATCAGTGACCCCCGACAGGACACAGATACGCAGTATTTT.